A single sample gave rise to the 16 T cell receptor beta chains below, sequenced in a study of control samples from healthy donors and cancer patients. The table came from immunoSEQ multiplex PCR; TCRdb's copy has only in-frame clones and leaves some out. The table lists fewer than 120,000 clones, over 75% of them singletons. Sequencing used PBMCs. Receptor source: a woman between 55 and 75 years old with lung cancer.

This clone was seen a single time. The chain joins TRBV2 to TRBJ2-1, with 8 bases identical to TRBD1. Germline-derived CDR1 and CDR2 are SNHLY and FYNNEI. This CDR3 contains 15 residues. The V segment lost 4 bases and the J segment 8 bases; nucleotides outside the gene matches: 10. The CDR3 spells CASSVFVGQGDEQFF. The CDR3 nucleotides read TGTGCCAGCAGTGTTTTTGTAGGACAGGGCGATGAGCAGTTCTTC.

This sequence joins TRBV14 and TRBJ2-2; 7 bases are a match to TRBD1. This CDR3 comprises 15 residues. Germline CDR1 SGHDN, CDR2 FVKESK. J gave up 3 bases and V 4 bases, and 5 bases lay outside the gene matches. CDR3 amino acids: CASSPDRAYTGELFF. CDR3 DNA: TGTGCCAGCAGCCCAGACAGGGCGTACACCGGGGAGCTGTTTTTT.

This sequence joins TRBV3-1 (or the pseudogene TRBV3-2) and TRBJ1-4; no firm D call. The germline V gene has CDR1 LGHDT and CDR2 YNNKEL (reference sequence). Trimming cost V 0 bases and J 5 bases, with 19 bases left between them. The CDR3 totals 18 residues. This chain's CDR3 is CASSQDPPGKDLNEKLFF. CDR3 in DNA: TGTGCCAGCAGCCAAGATCCCCCGGGAAAGGACCTCAATGAAAAACTGTTTTTT.

This clone showed up just once. The chain links TRBV19 to TRBJ2-2, with a possible D match to TRBD1 (6 bases). V gave up 4 bases and J gave up 4 bases, with 10 bases separating them. This CDR3 region has 14 residues. Germline CDR1 and CDR2: LNHDA and SQIVND (reference sequence). CDR3 residues: CASSRTEFTGELFF. Written as DNA, the CDR3 is TGTGCCAGTAGTAGGACAGAATTCACCGGGGAGCTGTTTTTT. Variable domain in full (rest from reference TRBV19 and TRBJ2-2): DGGITQSPKYLFRKEGQNVTLSCEQNLNHDAMYWYRQDPGQGLRLIYYSQIVNDFQKGDIAEGYSVSREKKESFPLTVTSAQKNPTAFYLCASSRTEFTGELFFGEGSRLTVL.

This sequence joins TRBV7-8 and TRBJ2-2; 9 bases are a match to TRBD1. The ends lost 4 bases at V and 0 bases at J; junction bases unmatched: 6. This CDR3 comprises 17 residues. Germline assignment: CDR1 SGHVS and CDR2 FQNEAQ. CDR3 sequence: CASSSLGQGANTGELFF. CDR3 in DNA: TGTGCCAGCAGCTCCCTGGGACAGGGCGCGAACACCGGGGAGCTGTTTTTT.

The V call is TRBV3-1 (or the pseudogene TRBV3-2), the J call TRBJ2-5; D is possibly TRBD1 (6 bases). The V and J ends lost 4 bases and 2 bases respectively, with 14 bases between them. The germline gives CDR1 LGHDT, CDR2 YNNKEL (reference sequence). There are 15 residues in the CDR3. The DNA for the CDR3 is TGTGCCAGCAGCCCAATGACAGGACCGCAAGAGACCCAGTACTTC. This sequence encodes CASSPMTGPQETQYF.

The chain couples TRBV21-1 to TRBJ1-6. TRBV21-1 is deemed a pseudogene. This CDR3 spans 19 amino acids. CDR3 sequence (DNA): TGTGCCAGCAGCAAAAAGGTACATTCCCCGGGACTCAATAATTCACCCCTCCACTTT. Its protein is CASSKKVHSPGLNNSPLHF.

This rearrangement joins TRBV5-4 to TRBJ2-5; D possibly corresponds to TRBD1 (5 bases). The length of the CDR3 is 15 residues. V was cut by 4 bases and J by 2 bases, with 15 bases left in between. The germline gives CDR1 SGHNT, CDR2 YYREEE (reference sequence). The CDR3 loop reads CASSTAPTEQETQYF. DNA of the CDR3: TGTGCCAGCAGCACCGCCCCGACAGAACAAGAGACCCAGTACTTC.

The V gene is TRBV30, the J gene TRBJ1-4, with D unresolved. The V and J ends lost 3 bases and 8 bases respectively, with 19 bases between them. CDR3 length equals 15 residues. Germline V lookup: CDR1 GTSNPN, CDR2 SVGIG (reference sequence). CDR3 sequence reads: CAWSMPQEGREKLFF. CDR3 DNA: TGTGCCTGGAGCATGCCCCAGGAGGGTCGAGAAAAACTGTTTTTT.

V and J are TRBV9 and TRBJ1-4; a possible D gene is TRBD1 (5 bases). Trimming left V 3 bases short and J 5 bases short, with 14 bases between. The CDR3 extends over 15 amino acids. The germline V gene has CDR1 SGDLS and CDR2 YYNGEE. The CDR3 region has the DNA TGTGCCAGCAGCGGCTCCGGGACGGTGAATGAAAAACTGTTTTTT. Its translation is CASSGSGTVNEKLFF.

The genes are TRBV6-5 and TRBJ2-5; D could derive from TRBD1 or TRBD2 (7 bases each). V shed 6 bases and J shed 2 bases, with 16 bases lying between them. The CDR3 has 15 residues. Germline CDR1 and CDR2: MNHEY and SVGAGI. The CDR3 loop is CASSEPGGAQETQYF. The CDR3 DNA reads as TGTGCCAGCAGCGAGCCAGGGGGGGCACAAGAGACCCAGTACTTC.

The chain recombines TRBV6-1 with TRBJ1-3, with D maybe TRBD1 (5 bases). V lost 3 bases to trimming and J lost 6 bases, with 12 bases between them. Germline V gene sequence: CDR1 MNHNS, CDR2 SASEGT. This CDR3 region has 14 residues. The CDR3 DNA is TGTGCCAGCAGTGATTTAACAGGAGCAAACACCATATATTTT. This encodes CASSDLTGANTIYF.

This clone showed up just once. The chain employs TRBV2 and TRBJ1-2, with 9 positions matching TRBD1. CDR1 is SNHLY, CDR2 FYNNEI, per germline. The CDR3 spans 14 residues. Trimming cost V 5 bases and J 5 bases; bases outside gene matches: 6. CDR3 coding DNA: TGTGCCAGCAGTAACCGACAGGGGGTGTATGGCTACACCTTC. Translated, it gives CASSNRQGVYGYTF.

This clone was detected a few times. In nucleotides, the CDR3 is TGTGCCAGCTCACCGGACAGGGGGAACACAGATACGCAGTATTTT. Its protein product is CASSPDRGNTDTQYF. The chain joins TRBV18 to TRBJ2-3; 10 bases match TRBD1. In germline, CDR1 is KGHSH, CDR2 LQKENI. The junction had 2 bases not matched to a gene; V was cut back by 3 bases and J by 2 bases. The CDR3 loop spans 15 amino acids.

This chain uses TRBV28 with TRBJ1-2; 7 bases match TRBD1. CDR1 and CDR2 (germline): MDHEN, SYDVKM. The CDR3 has 14 residues. V shed 2 bases and J 2 bases; nucleotides not matched to a gene: 2. CDR3 amino acids: CASSLVGQNYGYTF. Written as DNA, the CDR3 is TGTGCCAGCAGTTTAGTGGGACAGAACTATGGCTACACCTTC.

J is TRBJ1-4 and V is TRBV7-9; D is ambiguous. Between the trimmed V and J ends, which lost 1 base and 8 bases, there was a span of 11 bases. The germline gives CDR1 SEHNR, CDR2 FQNEAQ (reference sequence). CDR3 length: 14 amino acids. The CDR3 nucleotides are TGTGCCAGCAGCTTAGGATCCGGCGGGGAAAAACTGTTTTTT. Its protein product is CASSLGSGGEKLFF. Combining the CDR3 with reference TRBV7-9 and TRBJ1-4 gives the whole variable domain DTGVSQNPRHKITKRGQNVTFRCDPISEHNRLYWYRQTLGQGPEFLTYFQNEAQLEKSRLLSDRFSAERPKGSFSTLEIQRTEQGDSAMYLCASSLGSGGEKLFFGSGTQLSVL.